These 10 T cell receptor beta chains came from one sample sequenced in a study of blood T cell repertoires in COVID-19. The data were produced by immunoSEQ multiplex PCR, yet TCRdb's version contains in-frame clones alone and is incomplete. The table shows over 85,000 clones, with about 90% occurring only once. Sequencing was done on a sample of peripheral blood. These receptors were collected from a human donor in a cohort sampled during active COVID-19.

This rearrangement joins TRBV5-4 to TRBJ2-7; 9 bases are shared with TRBD2. The CDR3 sequence is 15 residues long. The trim removed 4 bases at V and 6 bases at J, leaving 11 bases unmatched. The germline V gene has CDR1 SGHNT and CDR2 YYREEE (reference sequence). The CDR3 protein is CASSPGGGRAVEQYF. The CDR3 DNA sequence: TGTGCCAGCAGCCCCGGGGGCGGGAGGGCGGTCGAGCAGTACTTC.

V is TRBV11-2 and J is TRBJ2-5; TRBD1 matches at 7 bases. This CDR3 contains 16 residues. V lost 8 bases, J lost 2 bases, and 14 bases stayed unmatched. Germline-derived CDR1 and CDR2 are SGHAT and FQNNGV. CDR3 sequence (DNA): TGTGCCAGCTGCCGGGTCCAGGGCAGGGGGCAAGAGACCCAGTACTTC. It translates to CASCRVQGRGQETQYF.

The rearrangement joins TRBV10-3 to TRBJ1-5, with D unclear. Germline V lookup: CDR1 ENHRY, CDR2 SYGVKD. The ends were cut back, 2 bases at V and 5 bases at J, with 13 bases in the middle. The CDR3 length is 15 residues. CDR3 residues: CAISETVGGDQPQHF. For the CDR3, the DNA is TGTGCCATCAGTGAGACGGTTGGCGGAGATCAGCCCCAGCATTTT.

V is TRBV24-1 and J is TRBJ1-2; TRBD1 is a possible D gene (6 bases). CDR1 and CDR2 (germline): KGHDR, SFDVKD. The CDR3 runs 14 residues. Trimming shortened V by 3 bases and J by 4 bases, and 11 bases separated the two germline ends. The DNA of the CDR3 is TGTGCCACCAGTGATCCGACAGGTGCCTATGGCTACACCTTC. It codes for CATSDPTGAYGYTF.

The sample holds one count of this clone. An end of the junction differs from the germline gene, which may be a read error. DNA for the CDR3: TGTGCCAGCAGCTCCGACCCTTATTACACAGGGGAAGGTTTCTTT. Translation gives CASSSDPYYTGEGFF. This chain joins TRBV5-4 and TRBJ1-1; 7 bases align to TRBD1. Germline V gene data show CDR1 as SGHNT and CDR2 as YYREEE (reference sequence). There are 15 residues in the CDR3.

The chain is built from TRBV27 and TRBJ2-3; weak D call: TRBD2 (6 bases). The CDR3 sequence is 16 residues long. Trimming removed 6 bases from V and 2 bases from J, with 18 bases in between. Germline lookup yields CDR1 MNHEY and CDR2 SMNVEV (reference sequence). CDR3 loop: CASSPRYGGITDTQYF. Written as DNA, the CDR3 is TGTGCCAGCAGCCCCCGGTACGGGGGTATCACAGATACGCAGTATTTT.

The chain has TRBV6-1 and TRBJ2-3; 7 nucleotides line up with TRBD2. The germline CDR1 and CDR2 sequences are MNHNS and SASEGT. The CDR3 is 16 amino acids. Germline trimming cut 4 bases from V and 0 bases from J; bases unmatched to any gene: 7. For the CDR3, the DNA is TGTGCCAGCAGTGCAAGACTAGCAGCTAGCACAGATACGCAGTATTTT. Translated: CASSARLAASTDTQYF.

The V and J genes are TRBV7-9 and TRBJ2-2; TRBD2 is a possible D gene (6 bases). CDR3 size: 16 residues. The V end lost 1 base, the J end lost 1 base, and 10 bases lay between the germline ends. Germline loops: CDR1 SEHNR, CDR2 FQNEAQ (reference sequence). Here the CDR3 DNA reads TGTGCCAGCAGCTTAGTAGCCGGGGGGAACACCGGGGAGCTGTTTTTT. As protein: CASSLVAGGNTGELFF.

This clone showed up just a few times. This chain uses TRBV18 with TRBJ2-2, with 8 bases aligning to TRBD2. CDR1 and CDR2 (germline): KGHSH, LQKENI. The CDR3 is made up of 15 amino acids. V lost 5 bases, J lost 4 bases, and 6 bases stayed unmatched. The CDR3 loop reads CASSEGLAFTGELFF. DNA for the CDR3: TGTGCCAGCTCAGAAGGACTAGCTTTCACCGGGGAGCTGTTTTTT.

V is TRBV30 and J is TRBJ1-4; 10 bases line up with TRBD1. Unmatched junction bases numbered 3, after V lost 5 bases and J lost 0 bases. Germline V gene sequence: CDR1 GTSNPN, CDR2 SVGIG (reference sequence). The CDR3 length is 15 residues. Here the CDR3 reads CAWGTGVATNEKLFF. As DNA, the CDR3 is TGTGCCTGGGGGACAGGGGTTGCAACTAATGAAAAACTGTTTTTT.